Sequencing of this T cell receptor beta chain was carried out in a study of PD-1 blockade in classical Hodgkin lymphoma. Study conclusions and caveats: While CD8+ TCR diversity did not rise significantly by C4D1, CD4+ TCR diversity did. Newly diagnosed and completely responding patients shared comparable baseline diversity. It was reported that newly diagnosed patients had less baseline TCR diversity than healthy donors.

The CDR3 length is 14 residues. The V segment lost 5 bases and the J segment 8 bases; nucleotides outside the gene matches: 8. In germline, CDR1 is MDHEN, CDR2 SYDVKM. Regarding this clone: Its antigen is still unknown.

Relapse after autologous stem cell transplantation occurred in every patient, and brentuximab vedotin exposure varied. This table comes from immunoSEQ multiplex PCR, and its TCRdb copy is limited to in-frame clones, with some not included. The table has fewer than 90,000 clones, 89% seen once; the top ten hold approximately 22%. The chain links TRBV28 to TRBJ1-4, with 7 bases matching TRBD1. The clonotype originates from a human donor with classical Hodgkin lymphoma. Sequenced material: peripheral blood mononuclear cells (PBMCs), taken at baseline. CDR3 sequence (DNA): TGTGCCAGCAGTCCGACAGGGATTGAGGAAAAACTGTTTTTT. This sequence encodes CASSPTGIEEKLFF.